Included here is one T cell receptor beta chain sequence, with context. The sample originates from a study of T cells expressing NK-cell markers. About the research overall: Most of the eight sequenced donors tested HCMV-seropositive; one tested seronegative.

TCRdb re-called the 5' RACE reads and catalogs CDR3 proteins one per entry, DNA excluded. The sample table sets out about 160,000 distinct CDR3 sequences. Source material: blood T cells: a sorted CD56 or NKG2C T cell subset, CD4+ or CD8+ T cells, or bulk PBMC T cells (not recorded which). The origin of this receptor is a woman aged 18 to 75 in good health.

The CDR3 spells CASSLVGPGGNQPQHF. The V call is TRBV12-3 or TRBV12-4, the J call TRBJ1-5; the D call of TRBD1 rests on TCRdb alone, since no DNA is present to check it. The CDR3 loop spans 16 amino acids.